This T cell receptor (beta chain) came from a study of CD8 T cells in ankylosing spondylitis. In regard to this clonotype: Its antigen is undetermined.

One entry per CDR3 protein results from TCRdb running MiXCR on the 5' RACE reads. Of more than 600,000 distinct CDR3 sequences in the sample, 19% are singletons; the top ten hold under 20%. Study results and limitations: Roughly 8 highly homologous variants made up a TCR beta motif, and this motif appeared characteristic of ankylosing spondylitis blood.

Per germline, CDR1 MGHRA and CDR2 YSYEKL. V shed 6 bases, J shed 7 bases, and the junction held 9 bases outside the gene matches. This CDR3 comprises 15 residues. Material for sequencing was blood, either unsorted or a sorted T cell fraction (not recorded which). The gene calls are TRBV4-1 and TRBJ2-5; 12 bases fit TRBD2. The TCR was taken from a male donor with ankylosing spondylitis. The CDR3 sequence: CASRSSGGASGTQYF. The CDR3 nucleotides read TGCGCCAGCAGGTCTAGCGGGGGGGCATCTGGGACCCAGTACTTC.